These 11 T cell receptor beta chains were sequenced from one sample in a study of blood T cell repertoires in COVID-19. Clones were read by immunoSEQ multiplex PCR, and TCRdb kept only the in-frame ones, dropping some. The table has around 250,000 clones, around 87% seen once. The sample consisted of PBMCs or T cells enriched from blood (not recorded which). Receptors originate from a woman between 45 and 60 years old who had recovered from COVID-19.

This clone was detected once. The chain carries TRBV7-3 and TRBJ2-2, with 8 positions matching TRBD2. The CDR3 has 13 residues. V was pared by 5 bases and J by 7 bases, with 3 bases of the junction left unmatched. Germline V gives CDR1 SGHTA, CDR2 FQGTGA. The CDR3 reads CASSPREGGELFF. CDR3 bases: TGTGCCAGCAGCCCTCGGGAGGGCGGGGAGCTGTTTTTT. Full variable domain (outside the CDR3, taken from reference TRBV7-3 and TRBJ2-2): GAGVSQTPSNKVTEKGKYVELRCDPISGHTALYWYRQSLGQGPEFLIYFQGTGAADDSGLPNDRFFAVRPEGSVSTLKIQRTERGDSAVYLCASSPREGGELFFGEGSRLTVL.

DNA of the CDR3: TGTGCCAGCAGCCCGGGAAACACAGATACGCAGTATTTT. Amino acids: CASSPGNTDTQYF. The genes are TRBV28 and TRBJ2-3; D is perhaps TRBD2 (5 bases). Germline V lookup: CDR1 MDHEN, CDR2 SYDVKM. The V and J ends lost 6 bases and 2 bases respectively, with 9 bases between them. CDR3 length: 13 amino acids.

The CDR3 DNA follows: TGTGCCAGCAGCATGGGGACAGGGGGATATAATTCACCCCTCCACTTT. Translation: CASSMGTGGYNSPLHF. This rearrangement joins TRBV13 to TRBJ1-6, with 11 positions matching TRBD1. V shed 5 bases, J shed 4 bases, and the junction held 4 bases outside the gene matches. The CDR3 runs 16 residues. Germline V lookup: CDR1 PRHDT, CDR2 FYEKMQ (reference sequence). Complete variable domain (other parts from reference TRBV13 and TRBJ1-6): AAGVIQSPRHLIKEKRETATLKCYPIPRHDTVYWYQQGPGQDPQFLISFYEKMQSDKGSIPDRFSAQQFSDYHSELNMSSLELGDSALYFCASSMGTGGYNSPLHFGNGTRLTVT.

The chain has TRBV11-1 and TRBJ1-6; possible D gene TRBD1, 5 bases. Per the germline V gene, CDR1 is SGHAT and CDR2 is FQDESV (reference sequence). The CDR3 covers 15 residues. The ends were cut back, 2 bases at V and 7 bases at J, with 12 bases in the middle. The CDR3 DNA reads as TGTGCCAGCAGCTTACTGCAGGGTTGGAATTCACCCCTCCACTTT. This encodes CASSLLQGWNSPLHF.

V and J are TRBV3-1 (or the pseudogene TRBV3-2) and TRBJ2-3; possible D gene TRBD2, 5 bases. This CDR3 region has 13 residues. The V and J ends lost 6 bases and 4 bases respectively, with 11 bases between them. Looked up from germline, CDR1 is LGHDT and CDR2 is YNNKEL (reference sequence). Here the CDR3 DNA reads TGTGCCAGCAGTATTCGGGAATCAGATACGCAGTATTTT. Translated, it gives CASSIRESDTQYF.

The chain employs TRBV6-1 and TRBJ1-2; 10 nucleotides line up with TRBD1. The V segment lost 1 base and the J segment 7 bases; nucleotides outside the gene matches: 3. CDR3 length: 14 residues. Per germline, CDR1 MNHNS and CDR2 SASEGT. The CDR3 is CASSEGTGGGGYTF. The DNA of the CDR3 is TGTGCCAGCAGTGAAGGGACAGGGGGAGGTGGCTACACCTTC.

Concerning this clone itself: One junction end does not reproduce the germline sequence, and a read error may be involved. The chain couples TRBV14 to TRBJ2-2; 11 nucleotides align to TRBD1. Germline CDR1 is SGHDN and CDR2 is FVKESK. The CDR3 loop spans 12 amino acids. As DNA, the CDR3 is TGTGCCAGCAGCCCGGGACAGGGGGTGCTGTTTTTT. Translation: CASSPGQGVLFF.

The chain has TRBV10-3 and TRBJ1-2; a weak D match, TRBD1 (6 bases). Germline V gene lookup returns CDR1 ENHRY and CDR2 SYGVKD. V was trimmed by 5 bases and J by 4 bases, leaving 14 bases between them. The CDR3 has 14 residues. The CDR3 region is CAISTQPTGYGYTF. CDR3 sequence (DNA): TGTGCCATCAGTACCCAACCGACAGGCTATGGCTACACCTTC.

The CDR3 sequence is CASSSSYEQYF. CDR3 sequence (DNA): TGCGCCAGCTCTAGCTCCTACGAGCAGTACTTC. This chain joins TRBV10-2 and TRBJ2-7, with D unclear. Per the germline V gene, CDR1 is WSHSY and CDR2 is SAAADI. The CDR3 is 11 residues long. V was cut by 8 bases and J by 0 bases, with 5 bases left in between.

The chain couples TRBV27 to TRBJ2-5, with 8 bases identical to TRBD2. The junction had 3 bases not matched to a gene; V was cut back by 3 bases and J by 9 bases. The CDR3 has 12 amino acids. Looked up from germline, CDR1 is MNHEY and CDR2 is SMNVEV (reference sequence). Written as DNA, the CDR3 is TGTGCCAGCAGTTTCCCGGGGGGGGCCCAGTACTTC. Protein product: CASSFPGGAQYF.

The table lists this clone with a count of one. This chain links TRBV4-2 with TRBJ2-2; D is possibly TRBD2 (5 bases). Germline lookup yields CDR1 LGHNA and CDR2 YNFKEQ. Trimming removed 1 base from V and 1 base from J, with 7 bases in between. This CDR3 spans 15 amino acids. Here the CDR3 DNA reads TGTGCCAGCAGCCAAGGAGGACTGAACACCGGGGAGCTGTTTTTT. This gives the protein CASSQGGLNTGELFF.